A single sample is the source of the 4 T cell receptor beta chains below, sequenced in a study of shared clonotypes between healthy human individuals. The data were produced by immunoSEQ multiplex PCR, yet TCRdb's version contains in-frame clones alone and is incomplete. The table lists about 2 million clones, over 85% of them singletons, with 0.1% to 0.15% in the top ten. What was sequenced was naive CD4+ T cells sorted from blood. Subset in this sample: CD45RA+ positively selected. The receptor set was obtained from a man younger than 30 in good health.

Regarding this clone: Other nucleotide sequences in the sample specify the same CDR3. V and J are TRBV2 and TRBJ1-5; D not certain. Germline V gene sequence: CDR1 SNHLY, CDR2 FYNNEI. Trimming took off 3 bases at V and 0 bases at J, with 6 bases between the two ends. The CDR3 covers 14 residues. The CDR3 DNA is TGTGCCAGCAGTGACGGGGTTAGCAATCAGCCCCAGCATTTT. Protein product: CASSDGVSNQPQHF.

V usage is TRBV5-1 and J usage is TRBJ2-2; 7 bases fit TRBD2. The CDR3 is 15 residues long. V gave up 7 bases and J gave up 4 bases; unmatched junction bases: 10. Germline V gene sequence: CDR1 SGHRS, CDR2 YFSETQ. CDR3 loop: CASGELAQGTGELFF. In nucleotides, the CDR3 is TGCGCCAGCGGCGAACTAGCGCAGGGCACCGGGGAGCTGTTTTTT.

The chain carries TRBV6-1 and TRBJ1-1, with D maybe TRBD1 (6 bases). The CDR3 sequence is 11 residues long. CDR1 MNHNS and CDR2 SASEGT come from the germline V gene. V was clipped by 8 bases and J by 5 bases, with 9 bases between them. CDR3 nucleotides: TGTGCCAGCCTGGGGGCTACTGAAGCTTTCTTT. Protein product: CASLGATEAFF.

The V call is TRBV7-9, the J call TRBJ1-6; TRBD1 might be the D (6 bases). V lost 1 base and J 14 bases, leaving 15 bases between the germline ends. This CDR3 has 14 amino acids. CDR1 SEHNR and CDR2 FQNEAQ come from the germline V gene (reference sequence). The CDR3 spells CASSLGGAATTLHF. In nucleotides, the CDR3 is TGTGCCAGCAGCTTAGGGGGGGCAGCCACGACCCTCCACTTT. The full variable domain, its missing parts supplied by reference TRBV7-9 and TRBJ1-6, is DTGVSQNPRHKITKRGQNVTFRCDPISEHNRLYWYRQTLGQGPEFLTYFQNEAQLEKSRLLSDRFSAERPKGSFSTLEIQRTEQGDSAMYLCASSLGGAATTLHFGNGTRLTVT.